The rows below give T cell receptor beta chains drawn from one sample of a study of blood T cell repertoires in COVID-19. The method was immunoSEQ multiplex PCR; TCRdb's version includes in-frame clones alone and lacks a portion of them. The data show tens of thousands of clones, 86% seen once. Sequenced material: peripheral blood. All receptors come from an elderly woman with acute or convalescent COVID-19. CDR3s include the opening cysteine and the closing phenylalanine or tryptophan. D genes are given only for firm matches. The listing skips clone size in some rows; elsewhere it reads once, few, many or a size class.

>.|.|TRBJ2-3|TRBV5-1|15
CASSLAEPSTDTQYF
TGCGCCAGCAGCTTGGCCGAGCCCTCCACAGATACGCAGTATTTT
>.|once|TRBJ2-3|TRBV3-1/TRBV3-2|11
CASSAGDTQYF
TGTGCCAGCAGCGCCGGGGATACGCAGTATTTT
>.|.|TRBJ1-2|TRBV5-5|16
CASSFVQGSRNYGYTF
TGTGCCAGCAGCTTCGTCCAGGGCTCAAGAAACTATGGCTACACCTTC
>.|.|TRBJ1-5|TRBV18|14
CASSPPGSSQPQHF
TGTGCCAGCTCCCCCCCTGGGAGCTCGCAGCCCCAGCATTTT
>TRBD1|few|TRBJ1-6|TRBV2|16
CASIQRGQQRNSPLHF
TGTGCCAGCATACAACGGGGACAGCAAAGGAATTCACCCCTCCACTTT
>TRBD1|few|TRBJ1-3|TRBV10-3|13
CASYRGLRDTIYF
TGTGCCTCCTACAGGGGGCTTCGGGACACCATATATTTT
>.|few|TRBJ1-1|TRBV27|15
CASSLYRERNTEAFF
TGTGCCAGCAGTTTATACAGGGAAAGGAACACTGAAGCTTTCTTT
>TRBD1|.|TRBJ2-1|TRBV5-1|14
CASSSDRGGNEQFF
TGCGCCAGCAGCTCGGACAGGGGTGGCAATGAGCAGTTCTTC
>.|.|TRBJ1-1|TRBV6-9|16
CASSYPTGTAHTEAFF
TGTGCCAGCAGTTACCCTACAGGGACCGCCCACACTGAAGCTTTCTTT
>TRBD1|.|TRBJ1-4|TRBV5-1|15
CASSPGTGDNEKLFF
TGCGCCAGCAGCCCCGGGACAGGAGATAATGAAAAACTGTTTTTT
>TRBD2|.|TRBJ2-5|TRBV7-7|15
CASSFNGGTQETQYF
TGTGCTAGCAGCTTCAACGGGGGGACCCAAGAGACCCAGTACTTC
>TRBD1|.|TRBJ1-1|TRBV11-3|15
CASSLVRTGGIGAFF
TGTGCCAGCAGCTTAGTCCGGACAGGGGGCATCGGGGCTTTCTTT
>TRBD1|.|TRBJ1-5|TRBV2|14
CASREDRGNQPQHF
TGTGCCAGCAGAGAGGACAGGGGCAATCAGCCCCAGCATTTT
>.|.|TRBJ1-6|TRBV28|14
CASSSVRANSPLHF
TGTGCCAGCAGTTCAGTCAGGGCTAATTCACCCCTCCACTTT
>TRBD1|.|TRBJ2-7|TRBV4-2|14
CASSQEQGAYEQYF
TGTGCCAGCAGCCAAGAACAGGGGGCCTACGAGCAGTACTTC
>TRBD1|.|TRBJ2-7|TRBV5-1|14
CASSTGGNTYEQYF
TGCGCCAGCAGCACAGGGGGAAACACCTACGAGCAGTACTTC
>TRBD1|.|TRBJ1-1|TRBV7-2|14
CASSPHRGYTEAFF
TGTGCCAGCAGCCCCCACAGGGGGTACACTGAAGCTTTCTTT
>TRBD2|.|TRBJ2-5|TRBV3-1/TRBV3-2|17
CASRPISASGEQETQYF
TGTGCCAGCAGACCCATCTCGGCTAGCGGGGAGCAAGAGACCCAGTACTTC
>.|.|TRBJ1-1|TRBV4-1|14
CASSPTRRQAEAFF
TGCGCCAGCAGCCCTACGAGGCGACAGGCTGAAGCTTTCTTT
>.|.|TRBJ2-6|TRBV5-1|17
CASSLGHTSSGANVLTF
TGCGCCAGCAGCTTGGGACACACTAGCTCTGGGGCCAACGTCCTGACTTTC
>.|.|TRBJ1-2|TRBV19|15
CASSEGRGTNYGYTF
TGTGCCAGTAGTGAGGGGCGGGGGACTAACTATGGCTACACCTTC
>TRBD2|once|TRBJ2-2|TRBV19|19
CASSIVASGGLPRAGELFF
TGTGCCAGTAGTATTGTGGCTAGCGGGGGCCTTCCTCGAGCCGGGGAGCTGTTTTTT
>.|once|TRBJ1-2|TRBV3-1/TRBV3-2|11
CASSQGGADTF
TGTGCCAGCAGCCAGGGTGGGGCGGACACCTTC
>.|.|TRBJ1-1|TRBV7-3|13
CASSLTQNTEAFF
TGTGCCAGCAGCTTAACTCAGAACACTGAAGCTTTCTTT
>.|.|TRBJ1-6|TRBV6-5|13
CASRPPGNSPLHF
TGTGCCAGCAGACCTCCGGGTAATTCACCCCTCCACTTT
>.|.|TRBJ2-1|TRBV2|15
CASSEGHKTNNEQFF
TGTGCCAGCAGTGAGGGACACAAGACTAACAATGAGCAGTTCTTC
>.|.|TRBJ2-7|TRBV18|13
CASSLLNPGEQYF
TGTGCCAGCTCACTCCTTAACCCGGGCGAGCAGTACTTC
>.|.|TRBJ2-5|TRBV11-2|14
CASSQGLNQETQYF
TGTGCCAGCAGCCAGGGGTTGAACCAAGAGACCCAGTACTTC
>TRBD1|once|TRBJ1-1|TRBV11-3|15
CASSPRQGANTEAFF
TGTGCCAGCAGCCCCCGTCAGGGGGCGAACACTGAAGCTTTCTTT
>TRBD1|.|TRBJ2-1|TRBV2|15
CASRPGTGSYNEQFF
TGTGCCAGCAGACCCGGGACAGGCTCCTACAATGAGCAGTTCTTC
>.|few|TRBJ1-4|TRBV2|14
CASIRGLVSEKLFF
TGTGCCAGCATCCGAGGGTTGGTCAGTGAAAAACTGTTTTTT
>TRBD2|.|TRBJ2-3|TRBV18|16
CASSPQASGITDTQYF
TGTGCCAGCTCACCACAGGCTAGCGGAATCACAGATACGCAGTATTTT
>.|.|TRBJ1-4|TRBV2|13
CASHTGNHEKLFF
TGTGCCAGTCACACAGGGAACCATGAAAAACTGTTTTTT
>TRBD1|.|TRBJ2-7|TRBV9|14
CASSVGDRDYEQYF
TGTGCCAGCAGCGTAGGGGACAGGGACTACGAGCAGTACTTC
>.|once|TRBJ1-1|TRBV2|14
CASSRGGAGTEAFF
TGTGCCAGCAGCCGCGGGGGGGCTGGCACTGAAGCTTTCTTT
>.|.|TRBJ2-7|TRBV6-2/TRBV6-3|13
CASSSQGGYEQYF
TGTGCCAGCAGTTCTCAGGGGGGCTACGAGCAGTACTTC
>.|.|TRBJ2-7|TRBV5-1|13
CASSADSMYEQYF
TGCGCCAGCAGCGCGGACAGCATGTACGAGCAGTACTTC
>TRBD1|.|TRBJ2-2|TRBV28|14
CASREARGPGELFF
TGTGCCAGCAGGGAGGCGAGGGGGCCCGGGGAGCTGTTTTTT
>.|few|TRBJ1-2|TRBV7-9|12
CASTNRTGGYTF
TGTGCCAGCACCAATCGGACTGGGGGCTACACCTTC
>.|.|TRBJ2-7|TRBV2|14
CASSEQGSSYEQYF
TGTGCCAGCAGTGAGCAGGGGAGCTCCTACGAGCAGTACTTC
>.|.|TRBJ2-3|TRBV3-1/TRBV3-2|13
CASKRGSTDTQYF
TGTGCCAGCAAACGGGGGTCCACAGATACGCAGTATTTT
>.|.|TRBJ1-3|TRBV27|13
CARRWESGNTIYF
TGTGCCAGGAGATGGGAGTCCGGAAACACCATATATTTT
>TRBD1|.|TRBJ2-5|TRBV2|14
CASSRDRGRETQYF
TGTGCCAGCAGTCGGGACAGGGGACGAGAGACCCAGTACTTC
>.|.|TRBJ2-5|TRBV5-5|14
CASSLGQGRQTQYF
TGTGCCAGCAGCTTGGGCCAGGGGAGACAGACCCAGTACTTC
>TRBD1|.|TRBJ1-6|TRBV19|14
CASSIRQGGSPLHF
TGTGCCAGTAGTATTCGACAGGGTGGGTCACCCCTCCACTTT
>TRBD1|.|TRBJ2-6|TRBV24-1|19
CATSDPRDREWRGANVLTF
TGTGCCACCAGTGACCCTCGGGACAGGGAATGGCGTGGGGCCAACGTCCTGACTTTC
>.|.|TRBJ2-7|TRBV5-6|15
CASSLIRQRSYEQYF
TGTGCCAGCAGCTTGATTCGACAGCGCTCCTACGAGCAGTACTTC
>.|.|TRBJ1-1|TRBV5-1|15
CASSLTTPMNTEAFF
TGCGCCAGCAGCTTAACGACACCTATGAACACTGAAGCTTTCTTT
>TRBD1|.|TRBJ1-4|TRBV6-5|15
CASRGTGGGNEKLFF
TGTGCCAGCAGAGGGACAGGGGGCGGTAATGAAAAACTGTTTTTT
>TRBD1|.|TRBJ1-6|TRBV7-9|15
CASSLGDRSNSPLHF
TGTGCCAGCAGCTTAGGGGACAGGTCTAATTCACCCCTCCACTTT
>.|.|TRBJ1-1|TRBV7-9|14
CASSLTAGDTEAFF
TGTGCCAGCAGCTTGACGGCAGGGGACACTGAAGCTTTCTTT
>.|.|TRBJ2-3|TRBV7-2|15
CASSEGLLITDTQYF
TGTGCCAGCAGCGAGGGACTCCTTATCACAGATACGCAGTATTTT
>TRBD2|.|TRBJ2-7|TRBV5-4|17
CASSLSHSGGDSYEQYF
TGTGCCAGCAGCTTGAGTCATAGCGGGGGGGACTCCTACGAGCAGTACTTC
>.|.|TRBJ1-6|TRBV6-2/TRBV6-3|13
CASSGQGRSPLHF
TGTGCCAGCAGTGGGCAGGGGCGATCACCCCTCCACTTT
>.|.|TRBJ1-1|TRBV5-4|16
CASSLSTGNRVTEAFF
TGTGCCAGCAGCTTGAGTACAGGGAATCGGGTCACTGAAGCTTTCTTT
>.|once|TRBJ1-2|TRBV6-6|15
CASSDGQRVNYGYTF
TGTGCCAGCAGTGACGGACAGAGAGTCAACTATGGCTACACCTTC
>TRBD1|.|TRBJ1-4|TRBV6-5|15
CASSFRDRQNEKLFF
TGTGCCAGCAGTTTCCGGGACAGGCAAAATGAAAAACTGTTTTTT